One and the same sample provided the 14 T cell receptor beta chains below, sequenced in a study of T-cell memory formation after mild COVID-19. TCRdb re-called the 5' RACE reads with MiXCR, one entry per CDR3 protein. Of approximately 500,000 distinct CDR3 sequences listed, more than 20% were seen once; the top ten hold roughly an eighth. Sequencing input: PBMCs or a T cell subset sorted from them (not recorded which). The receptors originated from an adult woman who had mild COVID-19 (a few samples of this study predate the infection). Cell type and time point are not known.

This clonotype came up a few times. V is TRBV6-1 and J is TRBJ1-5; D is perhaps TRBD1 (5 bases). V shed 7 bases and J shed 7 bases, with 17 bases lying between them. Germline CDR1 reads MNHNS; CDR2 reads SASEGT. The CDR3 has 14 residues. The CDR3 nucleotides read TGTGCCAGCAACCTCGACAGTCCAGTCCAGCCCCAGCATTTT. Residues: CASNLDSPVQPQHF.

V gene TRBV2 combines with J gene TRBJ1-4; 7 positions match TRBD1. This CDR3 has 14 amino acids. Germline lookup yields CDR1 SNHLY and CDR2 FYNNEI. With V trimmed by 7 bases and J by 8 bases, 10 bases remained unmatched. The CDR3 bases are TGTGCCAGCACCTCAGGGGGATTGAAAGAAAAACTGTTTTTT. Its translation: CASTSGGLKEKLFF.

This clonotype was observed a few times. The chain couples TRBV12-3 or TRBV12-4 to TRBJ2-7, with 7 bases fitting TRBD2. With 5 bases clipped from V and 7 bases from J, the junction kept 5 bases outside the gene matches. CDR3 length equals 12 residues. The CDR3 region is CASSQTSWEQYF. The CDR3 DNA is TGTGCCAGCAGTCAGACTAGCTGGGAGCAGTACTTC.

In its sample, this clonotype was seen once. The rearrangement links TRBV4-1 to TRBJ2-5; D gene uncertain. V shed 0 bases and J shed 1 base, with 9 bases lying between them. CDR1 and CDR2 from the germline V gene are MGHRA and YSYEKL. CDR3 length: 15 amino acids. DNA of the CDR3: TGCGCCAGCAGCCAAGACAAAACAGTCCAAGAGACCCAGTACTTC. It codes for CASSQDKTVQETQYF.

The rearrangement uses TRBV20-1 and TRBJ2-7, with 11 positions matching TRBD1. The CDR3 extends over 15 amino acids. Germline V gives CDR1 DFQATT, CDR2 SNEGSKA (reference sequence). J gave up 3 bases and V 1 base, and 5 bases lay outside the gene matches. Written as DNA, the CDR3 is TGCAGTGCTAGAGGTCGGGACAGGGGGTACTACGAGCAGTACTTC. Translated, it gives CSARGRDRGYYEQYF.

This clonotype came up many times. The CDR3 nucleotides are TGCAGTGCTAGAGACCTAGACCAGGAGCAGTTCTTC. It is translated as CSARDLDQEQFF. The V call is TRBV20-1, the J call TRBJ2-1, with D unclear. This CDR3 has 12 amino acids. The V end lost 0 bases, the J end lost 10 bases, and 10 bases lay between the germline ends. In germline, CDR1 is DFQATT, CDR2 SNEGSKA (reference sequence).

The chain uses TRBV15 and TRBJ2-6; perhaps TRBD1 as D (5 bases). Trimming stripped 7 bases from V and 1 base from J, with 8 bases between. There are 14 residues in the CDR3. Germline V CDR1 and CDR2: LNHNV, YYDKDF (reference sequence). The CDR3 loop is CATTRESGANVLTF. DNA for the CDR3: TGTGCCACCACCAGGGAATCTGGGGCCAACGTCCTGACTTTC.

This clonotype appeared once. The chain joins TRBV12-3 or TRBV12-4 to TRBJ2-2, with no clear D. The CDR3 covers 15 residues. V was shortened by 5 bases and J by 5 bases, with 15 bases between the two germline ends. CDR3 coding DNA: TGTGCCAGCAGTACGCGGTCTGCCCGTACCGGGGAGCTGTTTTTT. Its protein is CASSTRSARTGELFF.

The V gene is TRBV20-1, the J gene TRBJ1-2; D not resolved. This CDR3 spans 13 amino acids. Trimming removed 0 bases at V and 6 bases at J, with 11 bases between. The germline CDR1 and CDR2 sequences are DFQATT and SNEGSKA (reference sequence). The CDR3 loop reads CSARDREGNGYTF. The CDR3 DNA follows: TGCAGTGCTAGAGATCGAGAGGGAAATGGCTACACCTTC.

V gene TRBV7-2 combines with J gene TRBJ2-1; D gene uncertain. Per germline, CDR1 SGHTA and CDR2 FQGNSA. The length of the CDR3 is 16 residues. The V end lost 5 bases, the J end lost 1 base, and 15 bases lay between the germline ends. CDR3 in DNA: TGTGCCAGCAGCCCTCGGACCCTTTCGTCCTACAATGAGCAGTTCTTC. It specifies CASSPRTLSSYNEQFF. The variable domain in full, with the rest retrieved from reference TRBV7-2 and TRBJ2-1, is GAGVSQSPSNKVTEKGKDVELRCDPISGHTALYWYRQSLGQGLEFLIYFQGNSAPDKSGLPSDRFSAERTGGSVSTLTIQRTQQEDSAVYLCASSPRTLSSYNEQFFGPGTRLTVL.

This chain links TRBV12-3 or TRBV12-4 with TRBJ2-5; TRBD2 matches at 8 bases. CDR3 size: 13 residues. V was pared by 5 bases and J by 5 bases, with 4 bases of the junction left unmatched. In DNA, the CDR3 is TGTGCCAGCAGTCCGCGACTAGCGGAGACCCAGTACTTC. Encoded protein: CASSPRLAETQYF.

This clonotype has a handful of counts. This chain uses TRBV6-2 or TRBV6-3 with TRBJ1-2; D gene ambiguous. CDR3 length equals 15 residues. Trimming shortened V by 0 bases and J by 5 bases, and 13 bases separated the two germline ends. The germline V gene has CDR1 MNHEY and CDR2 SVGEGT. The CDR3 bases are TGTGCCAGCAGTTACTCGGTTCGGACGACTTATGGCTACACCTTC. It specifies CASSYSVRTTYGYTF.

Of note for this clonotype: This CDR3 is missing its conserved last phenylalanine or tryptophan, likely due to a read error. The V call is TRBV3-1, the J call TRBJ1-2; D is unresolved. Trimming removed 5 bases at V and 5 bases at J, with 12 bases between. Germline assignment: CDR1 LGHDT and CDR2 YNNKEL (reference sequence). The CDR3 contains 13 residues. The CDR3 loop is CASSSMVGYGYTL. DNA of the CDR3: TGTGCCAGCAGCTCAATGGTCGGGTATGGCTACACCTTA.

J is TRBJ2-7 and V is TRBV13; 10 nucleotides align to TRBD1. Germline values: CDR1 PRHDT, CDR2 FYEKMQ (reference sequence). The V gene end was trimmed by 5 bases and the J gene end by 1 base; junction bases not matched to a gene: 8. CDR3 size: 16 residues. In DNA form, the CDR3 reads TGTGCCAGCAGCGCGCCGGGACAGGGGCGGTCCTACGAGCAGTACTTC. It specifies CASSAPGQGRSYEQYF.